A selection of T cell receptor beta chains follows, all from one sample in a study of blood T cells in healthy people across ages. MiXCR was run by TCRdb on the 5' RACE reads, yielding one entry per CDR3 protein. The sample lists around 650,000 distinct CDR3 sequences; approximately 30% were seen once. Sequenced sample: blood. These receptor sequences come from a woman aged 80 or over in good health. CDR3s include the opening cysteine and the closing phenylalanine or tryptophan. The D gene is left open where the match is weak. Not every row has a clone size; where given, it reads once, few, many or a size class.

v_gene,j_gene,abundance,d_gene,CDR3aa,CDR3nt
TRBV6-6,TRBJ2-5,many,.,CATSTVETQYF,TGTGCCACGTCGACGGTGGAGACCCAGTACTTC
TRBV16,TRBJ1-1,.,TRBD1,CASSRQGSDMNTEAFF,TGTGCCAGCTCCCGACAGGGGTCAGACATGAACACTGAAGCTTTCTTT
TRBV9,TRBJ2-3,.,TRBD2,CASSLVLAGNTDTQYF,TGTGCCAGCAGCTTGGTCCTAGCGGGAAACACAGATACGCAGTATTTT
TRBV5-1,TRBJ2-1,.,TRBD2,CASSSAVSTSGKQFF,TGCGCCAGCAGCTCGGCCGTTTCGACTAGCGGTAAGCAGTTCTTC
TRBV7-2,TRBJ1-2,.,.,CASSKDRTSNYGYTF,TGTGCCAGCAGCAAAGACAGGACTTCTAACTATGGCTACACCTTC
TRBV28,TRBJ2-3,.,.,CASNEGDTQYF,TGTGCCAGCAACGAGGGAGATACGCAGTATTTT
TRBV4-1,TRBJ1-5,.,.,CASSQVVWVNQPQHF,TGCGCCAGCAGCCAAGTCGTTTGGGTCAATCAGCCCCAGCATTTT
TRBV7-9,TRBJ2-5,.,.,CASSLWEAQYF,TGTGCCAGCAGCCTCTGGGAGGCCCAGTACTTC
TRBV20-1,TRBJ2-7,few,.,CSATGTTNSYEQYF,TGCAGTGCTACCGGGACAACAAACTCCTACGAGCAGTACTTC
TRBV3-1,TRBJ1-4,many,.,CASSQGGADEKLFF,TGTGCCAGCAGCCAAGGGGGGGCTGATGAAAAACTGTTTTTT
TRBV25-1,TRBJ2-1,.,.,CASSVSDEQFF,TGTGCCAGCAGCGTGAGTGATGAGCAGTTCTTC
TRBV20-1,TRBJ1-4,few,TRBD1,CSAKGQGATNEKLFF,TGCAGTGCCAAGGGACAGGGGGCAACTAATGAAAAACTGTTTTTT
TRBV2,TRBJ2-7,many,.,CASSDGRTGLAYEQYF,TGTGCCAGCAGTGATGGGAGGACTGGGCTCGCCTACGAGCAGTACTTC
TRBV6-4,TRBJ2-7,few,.,CASRTGPSVAEQYF,TGTGCCAGCAGAACGGGACCCAGCGTAGCCGAGCAGTACTTC
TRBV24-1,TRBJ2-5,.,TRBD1,CATSDLLTGGETQYF,TGTGCCACCAGTGATTTGCTGACAGGGGGAGAGACCCAGTACTTC
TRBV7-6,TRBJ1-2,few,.,CASSPAEGVGGYTF,TGTGCCAGCAGCCCAGCTGAAGGGGTGGGCGGCTACACCTTC
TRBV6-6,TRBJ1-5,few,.,CASSTRGGYQPQHF,TGTGCCAGCTCAACTCGGGGAGGTTATCAGCCCCAGCATTTT
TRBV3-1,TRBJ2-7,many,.,CASSQVKGSYEQYF,TGTGCCAGCAGCCAAGTTAAGGGATCCTACGAGCAGTACTTC
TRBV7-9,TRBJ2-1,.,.,CASSLKVGWVDNEQFF,TGTGCCAGCAGCCTAAAGGTCGGGTGGGTGGACAATGAGCAGTTCTTC
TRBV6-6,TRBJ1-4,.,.,CASSYAGGYSEKLFF,TGTGCCAGCAGTTACGCCGGGGGGTACAGTGAAAAACTGTTTTTT
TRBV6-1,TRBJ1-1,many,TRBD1,CASSDRGGTEAFF,TGTGCCAGCAGCGACAGGGGAGGGACTGAAGCTTTCTTT
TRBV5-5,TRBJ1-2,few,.,CASSSDSRSGYTF,TGTGCCAGCAGCTCGGACTCCCGAAGCGGCTACACCTTC
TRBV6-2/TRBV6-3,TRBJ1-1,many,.,CASSSPGRAEAFF,TGTGCCAGCAGCTCCCCGGGACGTGCTGAAGCTTTCTTT
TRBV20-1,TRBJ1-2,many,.,CSAIPGGQSYGYTF,TGCAGTGCCATTCCGGGAGGACAGTCCTATGGCTACACCTTC
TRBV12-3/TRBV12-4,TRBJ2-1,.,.,CASTHVVGDYNEQFF,TGTGCCAGCACCCACGTGGTCGGAGATTACAATGAGCAGTTCTTC
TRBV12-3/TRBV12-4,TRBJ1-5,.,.,CASSLGYPGSNQPQHF,TGTGCCAGCAGTTTAGGGTACCCGGGGAGCAATCAGCCCCAGCATTTT